The text below deals with one TCR beta chain. Its specificity is not known. This sample was taken from a study of shared clonotypes between healthy human individuals. Whole-study findings and limits: Relative to memory subsets, naive subsets generally showed larger estimated richness.

The assay was immunoSEQ multiplex PCR, and TCRdb's table has in-frame clones only and misses some. The sample has some 2 million clones, roughly 95% seen once. The source material was naive CD4+ T cells sorted from blood. Stated subset: CD45RA+ positively selected. The TCR comes from a man aged 18 to 35 in good health.

The CDR3 nucleotides read TGTGCCAGCAGCTTAGCCGGTCGAAGGAGGGAGCAGTACTTC. Its protein product is CASSLAGRRREQYF. J is TRBJ2-7 and V is TRBV7-2, with D maybe TRBD2 (5 bases). This CDR3 has 14 amino acids. CDR1 and CDR2 (germline): SGHTA, FQGNSA. Deletions cut 0 bases from V and 7 bases from J, with 13 bases between.